Presented here are 18 T cell receptor beta chains from one specimen sequenced in a study of T cells after yellow fever vaccination. TCRdb reprocessed the 5' RACE reads via MiXCR and lists one record per CDR3 protein. The table shows roughly 170,000 distinct CDR3 sequences, with about 6% occurring only once. Here the sequenced sample was CD4+ T cells sorted from PBMCs, taken on the day of the first yellow fever vaccination. These receptors came from a man aged 18 to 30 who received the YFV17D yellow fever vaccine.

This clonotype was observed many times. This chain links TRBV7-2 with TRBJ2-5; D possibly uses TRBD1 or TRBD2 (7 bases each). The V end lost 4 bases, the J end lost 5 bases, and 17 bases lay between the germline ends. Germline V gene data show CDR1 as SGHTA and CDR2 as FQGNSA. CDR3 length: 15 residues. DNA for the CDR3: TGTGCCAGCAGCTCCCGACTAGCAGGGGGTGAGACCCAGTACTTC. It is translated as CASSSRLAGGETQYF.

The genes are TRBV3-1 and TRBJ2-2; 10 nucleotides agree with TRBD2. The CDR3 sequence is 15 residues long. Germline CDR1 reads LGHDT; CDR2 reads YNNKEL (reference sequence). Trimming at V came to 3 bases and at J to 4 bases, leaving 2 bases not matched to a gene. The CDR3 spells CASSHSGGTTGELFF. As DNA, the CDR3 is TGTGCCAGCAGCCATAGCGGGGGGACCACCGGGGAGCTGTTTTTT.

The chain carries TRBV13 and TRBJ2-7; D gene ambiguous. Germline V gene sequence: CDR1 PRHDT, CDR2 FYEKMQ (reference sequence). V dropped 1 base and J dropped 0 bases, with 16 bases sitting between them. The CDR3 runs 17 residues. CDR3 sequence: CASSLERPGASSYEQYF. CDR3 sequence (DNA): TGTGCCAGCAGCTTAGAACGCCCGGGTGCTAGCTCCTACGAGCAGTACTTC. Filled out from reference TRBV13 and TRBJ2-7, the complete variable domain reads AAGVIQSPRHLIKEKRETATLKCYPIPRHDTVYWYQQGPGQDPQFLISFYEKMQSDKGSIPDRFSAQQFSDYHSELNMSSLELGDSALYFCASSLERPGASSYEQYFGPGTRLTVT.

This clonotype was observed many times. The CDR3 nucleotides read TGTGCCAGCACCCCCAGGGTCCTGTGGGTCCTTCCCTCCAACACCGGGGAGCTGTTTTTT. Translation gives CASTPRVLWVLPSNTGELFF. The chain employs TRBV27 and TRBJ2-2; weak D call: TRBD1 (5 bases). Germline V gene data show CDR1 as MNHEY and CDR2 as SMNVEV (reference sequence). Between the trimmed V and J ends, which lost 7 bases and 2 bases, there was a span of 29 bases. CDR3 size: 20 residues.

This clonotype occurred many times. V gene TRBV6-4 combines with J gene TRBJ2-1, with TRBD1 identical over 8 bases. The CDR3 is 14 residues long. Germline V gene sequence: CDR1 MRHNA, CDR2 SNTAGT. V gave up 6 bases and J gave up 8 bases; unmatched junction bases: 9. CDR3 region: CASRRARGQDEQFF. For the CDR3, the DNA is TGTGCCAGCAGGAGGGCCAGGGGGCAGGATGAGCAGTTCTTC.

This clonotype was seen repeatedly, ten times or more. The gene calls are TRBV3-1 and TRBJ1-1; no definite D call. Germline V gene data show CDR1 as LGHDT and CDR2 as YNNKEL (reference sequence). With 4 bases removed from V and 8 bases from J, the gap between germline ends came to 14 bases. The CDR3 sequence is 13 residues long. This chain's CDR3 is CASSLQIAEEAFF. The DNA of the CDR3 is TGTGCCAGCAGCCTTCAAATTGCGGAGGAAGCTTTCTTT.

Many counts were recorded for this clonotype. The chain joins TRBV5-6 to TRBJ2-3, with D hard to call. The CDR3 extends over 13 amino acids. The V gene's germline CDR1 is SGHDT and CDR2 YYEEEE. Trimming removed 2 bases at V and 10 bases at J, with 14 bases between. The CDR3 here is CASSLPWGSAQYF. CDR3 DNA: TGTGCCAGCAGCTTACCTTGGGGAAGTGCGCAGTATTTT.

This clonotype has a count of ten or more. The gene calls are TRBV20-1 and TRBJ2-5; D possibly corresponds to TRBD2 (6 bases). CDR1 and CDR2 from the germline V gene are DFQATT and SNEGSKA (reference sequence). V lost 0 bases, J lost 5 bases, and 10 bases lay in between. The CDR3 spans 13 residues. DNA of the CDR3: TGCAGTGCTAGAGATCTCGCGGGGGAGACCCAGTACTTC. Amino acids: CSARDLAGETQYF.

V gene TRBV15 combines with J gene TRBJ2-5; the D is unclear. The germline V gene has CDR1 LNHNV and CDR2 YYDKDF (reference sequence). Trimming shortened V by 0 bases and J by 3 bases, and 8 bases separated the two germline ends. CDR3 size: 14 residues. The CDR3 loop reads CATSRDRGKETQYF. The CDR3 DNA reads TGTGCCACCAGCAGAGATCGAGGAAAAGAGACCCAGTACTTC.

Many counts were recorded for this clonotype. CDR3 amino acids: CASSGGQAGEGRETQYF. Written as DNA, the CDR3 is TGTGCCAGCAGTGGGGGACAAGCGGGGGAGGGTCGGGAGACCCAGTACTTC. J is TRBJ2-5 and V is TRBV28; 8 bases line up with TRBD2. V lost 5 bases, J lost 5 bases, and 16 bases stayed unmatched. Looked up from germline, CDR1 is MDHEN and CDR2 is SYDVKM. There are 17 residues in the CDR3.

This clonotype has ten or more counts. The chain links TRBV6-5 to TRBJ1-3; 7 bases are a match to TRBD1. This CDR3 is built from 17 residues. Germline-derived CDR1 and CDR2 are MNHEY and SVGAGI. V gave up 2 bases and J gave up 5 bases; unmatched junction bases: 12. In DNA form, the CDR3 reads TGTGCCAGCAGTTACCAGACAGGGCGGATAAGAAGAAACACCATATATTTT. Translated: CASSYQTGRIRRNTIYF.

This clonotype was picked up many times. The CDR3 loop reads CASSLISDQQETQYF. CDR3 nucleotide sequence: TGTGCCAGCAGCTTAATCTCAGACCAACAAGAGACCCAGTACTTC. The gene calls are TRBV7-2 and TRBJ2-5; D gene unclear. V was pared by 2 bases and J by 2 bases, with 12 bases between. The CDR3 spans 15 residues. Germline-derived CDR1 and CDR2 are SGHTA and FQGNSA.

On this clonotype itself: A much larger clonotype is one base distant, so this may be a read error. V gene TRBV2 combines with J gene TRBJ2-3, with D tentatively TRBD1 (5 bases). Trimming took off 11 bases at V and 4 bases at J, with 10 bases between the two ends. CDR1 is SNHLY, CDR2 FYNNEI, per germline. This CDR3 comprises 11 residues. The CDR3 DNA is TGTGCCTGCAAAGGGGCAGATACGCAGTATTTT. Protein sequence: CACKGADTQYF.

The genes are TRBV20-1 and TRBJ2-1; 9 positions match TRBD2. The CDR3 totals 14 residues. V was clipped by 7 bases and J by 0 bases; unmatched bases: 4. Germline CDR1 reads DFQATT; CDR2 reads SNEGSKA (reference sequence). CDR3 region: CSVAGGSSYNEQFF. DNA of the CDR3: TGCAGTGTGGCGGGGGGGAGCTCCTACAATGAGCAGTTCTTC.

This chain connects TRBV7-2 to TRBJ2-5; 8 bases map to TRBD1. The junction had 5 bases not matched to a gene; V was cut back by 1 base and J by 4 bases. CDR3 size: 15 residues. Germline CDR1 SGHTA, CDR2 FQGNSA. The CDR3 here is CASSLVGTGRETQYF. The CDR3 DNA sequence: TGTGCCAGCAGCTTAGTAGGGACAGGTCGAGAGACCCAGTACTTC.

This clonotype was seen a few times. V and J are TRBV29-1 and TRBJ1-4, with D uncertain. With 4 bases removed from V and 9 bases from J, the gap between germline ends came to 9 bases. This CDR3 spans 11 amino acids. Per the germline V gene, CDR1 is SQVTM and CDR2 is ANQGSEA. This chain's CDR3 is CSVGDDQKLFF. In nucleotides, the CDR3 is TGCAGCGTTGGCGATGACCAAAAACTGTTTTTT.

This clonotype was counted many times. The chain carries TRBV7-6 and TRBJ2-1; 10 bases are a match to TRBD2. V trimming: 0 bases; J trimming: 0 bases; junction bases outside the gene matches: 5. This CDR3 comprises 18 residues. Germline-derived CDR1 and CDR2 are SGHVS and FNYEAQ. The CDR3 reads CASSLAGLALSSYNEQFF. CDR3 coding DNA: TGTGCCAGCAGCTTAGCGGGACTAGCGCTAAGCTCCTACAATGAGCAGTTCTTC.

This clonotype was observed a few times. The chain is built from TRBV7-2 and TRBJ1-5, with D perhaps TRBD1 (5 bases). V dropped 0 bases and J dropped 2 bases, with 5 bases sitting between them. Germline CDR1 and CDR2: SGHTA and FQGNSA. CDR3 length: 14 residues. Here the CDR3 DNA reads TGTGCCAGCAGCTTAGCGACAGGCAATCAGCCCCAGCATTTT. Protein sequence: CASSLATGNQPQHF.